This entry is about one TCR beta chain. Cohort assignment relied on participant-reported clinical history. The sample belongs to a study of blood T cell repertoires in COVID-19. Study at large: Sites in the United States, Italy and Spain provided acute and convalescent COVID-19 samples. Nucleic acid was either cDNA or gDNA, and it came from T cells, B-cell-depleted T cells, or PBMCs.

In the original workflow: From reference gene primer amplification, estimates of nucleated cell counts were derived. Profiling relied on immunoSEQ multiplex PCR, and the TCRdb table lists in-frame clones only, not all of them. That table furnishes V, J and clone size, whereas the DNA furnished D and trimming. Of about 320,000 clones in the sample, 87% are singletons; the top ten hold under 6%. The sequence was obtained from a woman younger than 45 who had recovered from COVID-19. The sequenced material came from PBMCs or T cells enriched from blood (not recorded which).

The CDR3 coding sequence is TGTGCCAGCAGTGCGAGTACCTTTAATGAAAAACTGTTTTTT. Amino acids: CASSASTFNEKLFF. The rearrangement joins TRBV2 to TRBJ1-4, with D uncertain. The ends were cut back, 4 bases at V and 4 bases at J, with 10 bases in the middle. This CDR3 contains 14 residues. Germline CDR1 reads SNHLY; CDR2 reads FYNNEI.